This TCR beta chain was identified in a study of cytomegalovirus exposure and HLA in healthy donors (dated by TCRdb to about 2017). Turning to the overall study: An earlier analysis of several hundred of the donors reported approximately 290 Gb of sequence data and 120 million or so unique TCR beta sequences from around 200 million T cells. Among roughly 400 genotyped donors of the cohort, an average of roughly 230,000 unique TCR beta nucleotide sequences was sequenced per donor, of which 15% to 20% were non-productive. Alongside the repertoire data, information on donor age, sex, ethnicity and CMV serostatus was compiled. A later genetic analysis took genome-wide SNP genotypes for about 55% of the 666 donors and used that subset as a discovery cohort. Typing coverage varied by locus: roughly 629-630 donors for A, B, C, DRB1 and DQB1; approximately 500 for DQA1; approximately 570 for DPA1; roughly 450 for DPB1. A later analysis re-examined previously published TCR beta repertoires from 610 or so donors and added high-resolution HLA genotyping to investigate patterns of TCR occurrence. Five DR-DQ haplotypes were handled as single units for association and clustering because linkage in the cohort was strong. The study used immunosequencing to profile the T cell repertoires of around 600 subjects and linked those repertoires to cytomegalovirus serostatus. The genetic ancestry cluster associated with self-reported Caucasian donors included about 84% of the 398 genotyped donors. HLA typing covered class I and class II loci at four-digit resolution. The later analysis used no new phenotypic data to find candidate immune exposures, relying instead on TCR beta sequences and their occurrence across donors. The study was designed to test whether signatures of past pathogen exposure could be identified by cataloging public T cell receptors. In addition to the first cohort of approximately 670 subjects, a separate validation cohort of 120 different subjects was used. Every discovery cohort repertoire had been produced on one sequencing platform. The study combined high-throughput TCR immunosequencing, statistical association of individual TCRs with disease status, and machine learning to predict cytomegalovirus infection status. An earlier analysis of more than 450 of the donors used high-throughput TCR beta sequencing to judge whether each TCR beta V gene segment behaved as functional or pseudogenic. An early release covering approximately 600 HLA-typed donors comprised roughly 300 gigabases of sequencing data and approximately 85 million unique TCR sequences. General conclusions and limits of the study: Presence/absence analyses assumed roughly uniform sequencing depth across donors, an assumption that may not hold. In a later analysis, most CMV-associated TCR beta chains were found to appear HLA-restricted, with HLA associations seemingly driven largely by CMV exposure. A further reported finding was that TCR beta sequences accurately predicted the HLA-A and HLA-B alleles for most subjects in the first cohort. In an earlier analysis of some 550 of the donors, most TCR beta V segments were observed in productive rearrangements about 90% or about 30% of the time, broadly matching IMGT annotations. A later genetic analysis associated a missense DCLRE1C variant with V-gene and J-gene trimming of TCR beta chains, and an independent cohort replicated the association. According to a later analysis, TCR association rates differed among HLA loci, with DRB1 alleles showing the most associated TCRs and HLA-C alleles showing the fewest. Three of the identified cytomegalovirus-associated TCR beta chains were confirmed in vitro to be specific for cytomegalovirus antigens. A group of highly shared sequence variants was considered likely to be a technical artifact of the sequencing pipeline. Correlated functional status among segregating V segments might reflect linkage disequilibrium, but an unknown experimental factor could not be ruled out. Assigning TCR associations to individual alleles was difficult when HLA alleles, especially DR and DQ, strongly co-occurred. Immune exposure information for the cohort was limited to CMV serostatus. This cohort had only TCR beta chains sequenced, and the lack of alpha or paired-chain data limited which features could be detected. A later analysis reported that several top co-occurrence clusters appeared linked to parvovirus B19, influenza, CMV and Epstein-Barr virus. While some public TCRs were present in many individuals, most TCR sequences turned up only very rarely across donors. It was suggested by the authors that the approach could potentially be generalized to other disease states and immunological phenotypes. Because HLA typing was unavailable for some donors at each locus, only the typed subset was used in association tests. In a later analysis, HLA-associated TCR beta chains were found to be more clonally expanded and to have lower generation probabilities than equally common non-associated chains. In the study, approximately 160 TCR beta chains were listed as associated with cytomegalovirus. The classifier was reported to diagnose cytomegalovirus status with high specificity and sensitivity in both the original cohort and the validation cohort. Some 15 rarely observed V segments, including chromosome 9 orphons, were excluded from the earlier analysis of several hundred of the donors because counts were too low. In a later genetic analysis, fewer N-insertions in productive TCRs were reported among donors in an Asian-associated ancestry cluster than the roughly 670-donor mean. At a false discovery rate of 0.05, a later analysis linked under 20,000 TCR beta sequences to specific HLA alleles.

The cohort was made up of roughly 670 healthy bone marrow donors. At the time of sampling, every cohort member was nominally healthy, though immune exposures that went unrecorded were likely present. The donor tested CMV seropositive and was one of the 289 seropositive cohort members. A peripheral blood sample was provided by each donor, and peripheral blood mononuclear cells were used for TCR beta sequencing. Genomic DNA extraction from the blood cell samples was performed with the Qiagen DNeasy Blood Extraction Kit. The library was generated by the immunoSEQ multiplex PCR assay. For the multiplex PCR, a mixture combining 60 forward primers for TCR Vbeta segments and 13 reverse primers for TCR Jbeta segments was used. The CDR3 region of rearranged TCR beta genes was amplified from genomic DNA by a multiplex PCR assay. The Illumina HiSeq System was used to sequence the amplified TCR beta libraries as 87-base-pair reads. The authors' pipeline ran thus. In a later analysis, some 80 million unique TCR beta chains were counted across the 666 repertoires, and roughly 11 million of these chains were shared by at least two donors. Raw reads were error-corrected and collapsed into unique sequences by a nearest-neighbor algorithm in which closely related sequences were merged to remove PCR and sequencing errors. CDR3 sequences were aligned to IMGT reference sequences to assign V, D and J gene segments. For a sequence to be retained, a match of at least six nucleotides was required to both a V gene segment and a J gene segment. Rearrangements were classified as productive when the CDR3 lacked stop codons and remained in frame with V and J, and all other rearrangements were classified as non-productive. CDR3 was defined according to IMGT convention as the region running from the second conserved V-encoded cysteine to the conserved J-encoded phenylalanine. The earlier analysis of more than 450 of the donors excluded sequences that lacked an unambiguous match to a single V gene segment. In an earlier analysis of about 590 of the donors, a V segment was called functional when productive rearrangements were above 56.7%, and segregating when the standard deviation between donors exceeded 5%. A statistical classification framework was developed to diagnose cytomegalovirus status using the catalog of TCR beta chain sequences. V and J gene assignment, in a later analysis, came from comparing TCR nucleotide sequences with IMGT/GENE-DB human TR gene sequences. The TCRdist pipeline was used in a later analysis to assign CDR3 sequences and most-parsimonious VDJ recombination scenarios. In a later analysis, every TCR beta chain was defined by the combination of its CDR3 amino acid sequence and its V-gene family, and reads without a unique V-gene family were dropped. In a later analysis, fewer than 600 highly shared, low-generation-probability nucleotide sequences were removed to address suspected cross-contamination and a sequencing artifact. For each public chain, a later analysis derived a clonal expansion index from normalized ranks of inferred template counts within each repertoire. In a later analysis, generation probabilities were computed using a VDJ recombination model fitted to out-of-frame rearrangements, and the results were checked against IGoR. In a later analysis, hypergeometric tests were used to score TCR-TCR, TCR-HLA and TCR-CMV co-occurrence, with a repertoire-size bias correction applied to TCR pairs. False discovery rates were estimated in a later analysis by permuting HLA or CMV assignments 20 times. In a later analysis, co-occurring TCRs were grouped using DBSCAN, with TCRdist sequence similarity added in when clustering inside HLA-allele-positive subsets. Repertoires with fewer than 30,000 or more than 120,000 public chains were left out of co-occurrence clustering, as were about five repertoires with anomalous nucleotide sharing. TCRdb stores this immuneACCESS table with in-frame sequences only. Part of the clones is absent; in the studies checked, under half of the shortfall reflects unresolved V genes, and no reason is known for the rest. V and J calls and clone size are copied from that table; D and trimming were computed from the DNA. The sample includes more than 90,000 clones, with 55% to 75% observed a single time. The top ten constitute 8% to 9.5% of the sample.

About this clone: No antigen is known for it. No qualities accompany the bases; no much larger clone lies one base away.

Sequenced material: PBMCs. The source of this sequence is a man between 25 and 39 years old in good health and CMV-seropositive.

The sequenced DNA: TGCAGCGTTGAAGGATTGGGGGCTGTGAACACCGGGGAGCTGTTTTTT. Its protein product is CSVEGLGAVNTGELFF. This chain joins TRBV29-1 to TRBJ2-2; perhaps TRBD1 is the D gene, with 6 bases matching. In the germline V gene, CDR1 corresponds to SQVTM and CDR2 to ANQGSEA. V is pared back by 1 base and J by 1 base, with 13 bases lying between the germline termini. Counted from cysteine to phenylalanine, this CDR3 has 16 amino acids. Only CDR3 DNA is held: 48 bases, read in frame from base 1.